This T cell receptor beta chain emerged from a study of blood T cell repertoires in COVID-19. About the research overall: PBMCs, B-cell-depleted T cells, or T cells were the source of the cDNA or gDNA that made up the material.

Per the authors' pipeline: Amplification of reference gene primers provided the estimated nucleated cell counts. The repertoire was sequenced with immunoSEQ multiplex PCR; TCRdb's copy has only in-frame clones and lacks some. That table supplies the V and J calls and clone size; D and trimming were determined from the DNA. The table shows just under 65,000 clones, with more than 75% occurring only once. Seattle's enrolled individuals joined amid active infection and were then monitored longitudinally. This clonotype was obtained from a man aged 60-69 years with COVID-19, enrolled during active disease. Sequencing was done on a sample of peripheral blood.

DNA of the CDR3: TGTGCCTGGAGTCCGACAGCTTTCGGCAACATTCAGTACTTC. Amino acids: CAWSPTAFGNIQYF. The V call is TRBV30, the J call TRBJ2-4; D is perhaps TRBD1 (5 bases). Trimming removed 2 bases at V and 7 bases at J, with 15 bases between. CDR1 is GTSNPN and CDR2 is SVGIG in the germline V gene (reference sequence). The CDR3 consists of 14 residues.